The 13 T cell receptor beta chains listed next were all sequenced from one sample in a study of spatial heterogeneity in lung cancer. Time point here: sample taken at primary tumor resection. Sequencing was performed on whole RNA extracted from tumor and nontumor lung tissue, or from frozen PBMC, and the material was left unsorted. TCRdb re-called the 5' RACE reads through MiXCR, storing one row per CDR3 protein. Among approximately 38,000 distinct CDR3 sequences listed, around 5.5% were seen once. Sequenced material: PBMCs, taken at surgery. These receptor sequences come from a male donor with early-stage non-small cell lung cancer.

The sample holds a few counts of this clonotype. The chain is built from TRBV3-1 and TRBJ2-3; perhaps TRBD2 as D (6 bases). The germline V and J ends were trimmed by 5 bases and 7 bases, with 10 bases remaining between them. Germline V gene lookup returns CDR1 LGHDT and CDR2 YNNKEL (reference sequence). The CDR3 is 12 amino acids. The CDR3 here is CASSTSINTQYF. In DNA form, the CDR3 reads TGTGCCAGCAGCACTAGCATAAATACGCAGTATTTT.

This clonotype was seen a handful of times. The J gene is TRBJ1-1, the V gene TRBV29-1; D not resolved. The ends were cut back, 7 bases at V and 7 bases at J, with 16 bases in the middle. CDR1 is SQVTM, CDR2 ANQGSEA, per germline. The CDR3 is 12 amino acids. The CDR3 is CSGLKSQNEAFF. The CDR3 DNA sequence: TGCAGCGGATTGAAGTCACAGAATGAAGCTTTCTTT.

By frequency in the sample, this clonotype is medium-sized. The chain couples TRBV6-5 to TRBJ1-1; possibly TRBD1 for D (5 bases). The CDR3 extends over 15 amino acids. Germline lookup yields CDR1 MNHEY and CDR2 SVGAGI. With 5 bases removed from V and 2 bases from J, the gap between germline ends came to 15 bases. The CDR3: CASSRWGRSNTEAFF. The CDR3 DNA reads TGTGCCAGCAGTCGATGGGGACGGAGTAACACTGAAGCTTTCTTT.

This clonotype came up many times. This chain uses TRBV2 with TRBJ1-6; the D is unclear. CDR3 length: 18 residues. Per the germline V gene, CDR1 is SNHLY and CDR2 is FYNNEI. V lost 4 bases, J lost 0 bases, and 16 bases lay in between. In DNA, the CDR3 is TGTGCCAGCAGTGTACTGGACCAGCAGCCCTCCTATAATTCACCCCTCCACTTT. As protein: CASSVLDQQPSYNSPLHF.

Many counts were recorded for this clonotype. The chain has TRBV7-3 and TRBJ1-1, with 8 bases identical to TRBD1. The germline V gene has CDR1 SGHTA and CDR2 FQGTGA. The CDR3 has 15 residues. The junction had 8 bases not matched to a gene; V was cut back by 5 bases and J by 3 bases. The CDR3 region is CASSRGQGAYTEAFF. CDR3 DNA sequence: TGTGCCAGCAGCCGTGGACAGGGCGCTTACACTGAAGCTTTCTTT.

This clonotype was found many times. In DNA form, the CDR3 reads TGTGCCAGCTGGGGGGGGATTTTATTGTACGGCTACACCTTC. Translation: CASWGGILLYGYTF. The chain joins TRBV6-5 to TRBJ1-2; possible D gene TRBD1, 5 bases. Trimming pared 8 bases from V and 8 bases from J, leaving 21 bases between. Germline CDR1 is MNHEY and CDR2 is SVGAGI. The CDR3 totals 14 residues.

The sample holds many counts of this clonotype. V and J are TRBV5-1 and TRBJ1-1; no definite D call. This CDR3 region has 11 residues. The V gene lost 3 bases and the J gene lost 4 bases, with 4 bases spanning the gap. CDR1 SGHRS and CDR2 YFSETQ come from the germline V gene. The CDR3 DNA is TGCGCCAGCAGCTCCGCCACTGAAGCTTTCTTT. It is translated as CASSSATEAFF. The whole variable domain, remainder taken from reference TRBV5-1 and TRBJ1-1, is KAGVTQTPRYLIKTRGQQVTLSCSPISGHRSVSWYQQTPGQGLQFLFEYFSETQRNKGNFPGRFSGRQFSNSRSEMNVSTLELGDSALYLCASSSATEAFFGQGTRLTVV.

The table lists this clonotype with many counts. The chain joins TRBV20-1 to TRBJ1-2, with D uncertain. Germline V lookup: CDR1 DFQATT, CDR2 SNEGSKA (reference sequence). Trimming pared 0 bases from V and 4 bases from J, leaving 6 bases between. There are 12 residues in the CDR3. CDR3 amino acids: CSARELTYGYTF. The CDR3 nucleotides are TGCAGTGCTAGAGAACTGACCTATGGCTACACCTTC.

In its sample, this clonotype was seen many times. The V call is TRBV3-1, the J call TRBJ2-6; D gene unclear. The germline V gene has CDR1 LGHDT and CDR2 YNNKEL (reference sequence). The CDR3 is made up of 15 amino acids. The V end was cut by 4 bases, the J end by 1 base, with 8 bases between. Written as DNA, the CDR3 is TGTGCCAGCAGCCCGTCTGGATCTGGGGCCAACGTCCTGACTTTC. Amino acid sequence: CASSPSGSGANVLTF.

This clonotype came up many times. The chain's CDR3 is CASSQSGGNPTQYF. In DNA, the CDR3 is TGCGCCAGCAGCCAGAGCGGGGGGAACCCTACGCAGTATTTT. The J gene is TRBJ2-3, the V gene TRBV4-1, with 9 bases that match TRBD2. V was pared by 3 bases and J by 8 bases, with 6 bases of the junction left unmatched. Per germline, CDR1 MGHRA and CDR2 YSYEKL. This CDR3 has 14 residues.

This clonotype was counted many times. This rearrangement joins TRBV10-3 to TRBJ1-2, with D possibly TRBD1 on 6 matching bases. V dropped 6 bases and J dropped 3 bases, with 17 bases sitting between them. The CDR3 spans 15 residues. CDR1 is ENHRY and CDR2 is SYGVKD in the germline V gene. CDR3 loop: CAIRNTGKSDYGYTF. The DNA for the CDR3 is TGTGCCATCAGAAATACAGGGAAATCCGACTATGGCTACACCTTC.

This clonotype was counted at least ten times. This chain uses TRBV5-1 with TRBJ1-1; D might be TRBD1 (5 bases). Germline CDR1 and CDR2: SGHRS and YFSETQ. Trimming stripped 5 bases from V and 8 bases from J, with 13 bases between. This CDR3 region has 12 residues. The DNA for the CDR3 is TGCGCCAGCAGTTCCGGGACGGCAGAAGCTTTCTTT. This gives the protein CASSSGTAEAFF.

This clonotype was seen repeatedly, ten times or more. The rearrangement links TRBV30 to TRBJ1-2, with TRBD1 as a possible D gene (6 bases). Trimming removed 2 bases at V and 12 bases at J, with 25 bases between. The CDR3 runs 15 residues. Per germline, CDR1 GTSNPN and CDR2 SVGIG (reference sequence). The CDR3 nucleotides read TGTGCCTGGAGTCGGTCCCTCAATACAGGGTGGGGTAACACCTTC. It is translated as CAWSRSLNTGWGNTF.